Listed below are T cell receptor beta chains from one sample, sequenced in a study of blood T cell repertoires in COVID-19. Assay: immunoSEQ multiplex PCR; the TCRdb copy retains only in-frame clones and omits some. The data hold 75,000 to 95,000 clones, with 88% observed a single time. What was sequenced was peripheral blood. Source of these receptors: a human donor in a cohort sampled during active COVID-19. The CDR3 runs from the conserved cysteine through the conserved F or W. A D gene is named only where the DNA matches it firmly. Size values are once, few and many counts, or a class for expanded clones, and some rows have none.

TRBV28	-	TRBJ1-2	-	CASSFGRPGGNYGYTF	TGTGCCAGCAGTTTCGGCAGGCCCGGGGGTAACTATGGCTACACCTTC
TRBV6-6	-	TRBJ1-2	-	CASSWRQDPNYGYTF	TGTGCCAGCAGTTGGAGACAGGACCCTAACTATGGCTACACCTTC
TRBV19	-	TRBJ1-6	-	CASHVGDNSPLHF	TGTGCCAGTCACGTCGGGGATAATTCACCCCTCCACTTT
TRBV5-1	-	TRBJ1-2	-	CASSDTGNWDGYTF	TGCGCCAGCAGCGACACAGGGAATTGGGATGGCTACACCTTC
TRBV11-2	-	TRBJ2-2	TRBD2	CASSHPGGTGELFF	TGTGCCAGCAGCCATCCGGGGGGGACCGGGGAGCTGTTTTTT
TRBV2	-	TRBJ1-5	-	CASRSQISNQPQHF	TGTGCCAGCAGATCGCAGATCTCCAATCAGCCCCAGCATTTT
TRBV10-1	few	TRBJ2-3	-	CASSESGSVRTDTQYF	TGCGCCAGCAGTGAGTCCGGTAGCGTGCGCACAGATACGCAGTATTTT
TRBV28	-	TRBJ2-3	-	CASRQTRAYSNTDTQYF	TGTGCCAGCAGGCAGACTAGAGCCTACTCAAACACAGATACGCAGTATTTT
TRBV4-3	-	TRBJ2-1	TRBD1	CASSQLLTGGTNYNEQFF	TGCGCCAGCAGCCAGCTGTTAACAGGGGGGACGAACTACAATGAGCAGTTCTTC
TRBV6-5	-	TRBJ2-1	-	CASRSDSNEQFF	TGTGCCAGCAGATCCGACAGCAATGAGCAGTTCTTC
TRBV7-8	-	TRBJ1-2	TRBD1	CASTRQGLYGYTF	TGTGCCAGCACCCGACAGGGACTCTATGGCTACACCTTC
TRBV5-1	-	TRBJ1-3	-	CASSLGGQGSGNTIYF	TGCGCCAGCAGCTTGGGGGGACAAGGCTCTGGAAACACCATATATTTT
TRBV5-1	-	TRBJ2-7	TRBD2	CASSSVPGLAGDEQYF	TGCGCCAGCAGCTCGGTGCCGGGACTAGCGGGAGATGAGCAGTACTTC
TRBV27	-	TRBJ1-1	-	CASSRPGMNTEAFF	TGTGCCAGCAGTCGGCCGGGTATGAACACTGAAGCTTTCTTT
TRBV6-2/TRBV6-3	-	TRBJ1-2	-	CASSPPIHRYYGYTF	TGTGCCAGCAGTCCCCCCATCCACAGGTACTATGGCTACACCTTC
TRBV5-4	-	TRBJ2-7	-	CASSFGGYYEQYF	TGTGCCAGCAGCTTCGGCGGTTACTACGAGCAGTACTTC
TRBV5-1	-	TRBJ1-4	-	CASSLGPGIVPHEKLFF	TGCGCCAGCAGCTTGGGACCGGGGATCGTACCCCATGAAAAACTGTTTTTT
TRBV11-3	-	TRBJ1-4	-	CASSLKKGPPTNEKLFF	TGTGCCAGCAGCTTAAAGAAGGGGCCCCCAACTAATGAAAAACTGTTTTTT
TRBV12-3/TRBV12-4	-	TRBJ1-2	TRBD1	CASSFERGRGYTF	TGTGCCAGCAGTTTTGAGAGGGGGCGAGGCTACACCTTC
TRBV5-4	once	TRBJ1-2	TRBD1	CASSRQGTYGYTF	TGTGCCAGCAGCCGACAGGGGACCTATGGCTACACCTTC
TRBV2	-	TRBJ2-7	-	CATNSNPLPYEQYF	TGTGCCACCAACTCGAATCCTCTACCCTACGAGCAGTACTTC
TRBV6-6	-	TRBJ2-7	TRBD2	CASSYSDGGNYEQYF	TGTGCCAGCAGTTACTCGGACGGGGGGAACTACGAGCAGTACTTC
TRBV29-1	-	TRBJ2-2	TRBD1	CSVRGQQNTGELFF	TGCAGCGTAAGGGGACAGCAGAACACCGGGGAGCTGTTTTTT
TRBV27	-	TRBJ2-1	TRBD1	CASSLTGARGGEQFF	TGTGCCAGCAGTCTGACAGGGGCCAGGGGTGGTGAGCAGTTCTTC
TRBV18	-	TRBJ2-2	-	CASSPRDSGELFF	TGTGCCAGCTCACCTAGGGACTCCGGGGAGCTGTTTTTT
TRBV20-1	once	TRBJ1-5	-	CSASGQGRRGNQPQHF	TGCAGTGCTAGTGGGCAGGGGAGAAGGGGCAATCAGCCCCAGCATTTT
TRBV9	-	TRBJ2-7	-	CASSPRQVPYEQYF	TGTGCCAGCAGCCCTAGACAGGTGCCCTACGAGCAGTACTTC
TRBV27	-	TRBJ1-1	TRBD1	CASSPFRTGFTEAFF	TGTGCCAGCAGCCCTTTTCGGACAGGGTTCACTGAAGCTTTCTTT
TRBV7-3	-	TRBJ2-1	TRBD2	CASSSLGLAGGSAYNEQFF	TGTGCCAGCAGCTCCCTCGGGTTAGCGGGAGGGAGCGCCTACAATGAGCAGTTCTTC
TRBV13	-	TRBJ2-7	TRBD1	CASSLGTGTGVYEQYF	TGTGCCAGCAGCTTAGGGACCGGGACAGGGGTCTACGAGCAGTACTTC
TRBV6-1	-	TRBJ1-3	-	CASSEQAWRESFGNTIYF	TGTGCCAGCAGTGAGCAGGCATGGAGGGAGTCTTTTGGAAACACCATATATTTT
TRBV5-8	-	TRBJ1-1	TRBD1	CASRRDRGRDTEAFF	TGTGCCAGCAGAAGGGACAGGGGGCGAGACACTGAAGCTTTCTTT
TRBV7-9	once	TRBJ2-1	TRBD2	CASSLTSGGAAYNEQFF	TGTGCCAGCAGCCTTACGAGCGGGGGGGCCGCCTACAATGAGCAGTTCTTC
TRBV19	-	TRBJ2-1	-	CASSIGSSYNEQFF	TGTGCCAGTAGTATTGGCTCCTCCTACAATGAGCAGTTCTTC
TRBV3-1/TRBV3-2	-	TRBJ2-5	TRBD1	CASSLGTVQETQYF	TGTGCCAGCAGCCTCGGGACAGTCCAAGAGACCCAGTACTTC
TRBV28	-	TRBJ2-2	-	CATPSNTNTGELFF	TGTGCCACGCCTAGCAACACGAACACCGGGGAGCTGTTTTTT
TRBV27	-	TRBJ1-2	TRBD1	CASSLSRTGGLYGYTF	TGTGCCAGCAGTTTATCGAGAACAGGGGGGCTCTATGGCTACACCTTC
TRBV5-1	-	TRBJ2-6	TRBD1	CASSVPTGPLSGANVLTF	TGCGCCAGCAGCGTCCCGACAGGGCCCCTCTCTGGGGCCAACGTCCTGACTTTC
TRBV27	-	TRBJ2-1	-	CASRGTTYNEQFF	TGTGCCAGCAGAGGGACAACCTACAATGAGCAGTTCTTC
TRBV2	once	TRBJ2-3	TRBD1	CASRGTGPTDTQYF	TGTGCCAGCAGGGGGACAGGCCCCACGGATACGCAGTATTTT
TRBV28	-	TRBJ1-1	-	CASRKQGGEAFF	TGTGCCAGCAGGAAACAGGGCGGTGAAGCTTTCTTT
TRBV4-3	-	TRBJ1-2	TRBD1	CASSQDGDSPRRGPNYGYTF	TGCGCCAGCAGCCAAGATGGGGACAGCCCACGCAGGGGACCAAACTATGGCTACACCTTC
TRBV28	-	TRBJ2-3	-	CASSFPRGTSTDTQYF	TGTGCCAGCAGTTTCCCCCGGGGGACTAGCACAGATACGCAGTATTTT
TRBV5-1	-	TRBJ1-2	-	CASSPTIDRRIRYGYTF	TGCGCCAGCAGTCCGACCATAGACAGGCGGATTAGGTATGGCTACACCTTC
TRBV27	-	TRBJ2-7	TRBD1	CASSLGQGTSYEQYF	TGTGCCAGCAGTCTTGGACAGGGGACTTCCTACGAGCAGTACTTC
TRBV12-3/TRBV12-4	-	TRBJ2-1	-	CASSASWRGEQFF	TGTGCCAGCAGCGCCTCTTGGCGAGGCGAGCAGTTCTTC
TRBV5-4	few	TRBJ2-1	TRBD2	CASSLWNSGGGPNNEQFF	TGTGCCAGCAGCTTGTGGAATAGCGGGGGGGGCCCCAACAATGAGCAGTTCTTC
TRBV2	-	TRBJ2-3	TRBD1	CASSVWGTGTKSTDTQYF	TGTGCCAGCAGTGTGTGGGGGACAGGGACCAAAAGCACAGATACGCAGTATTTT
TRBV10-2	few	TRBJ2-6	-	CASSRGTGANVLTF	TGCGCCAGCAGTCGGGGAACTGGGGCCAACGTCCTGACTTTC
TRBV7-9	-	TRBJ1-2	-	CASGIPGAGNGYTF	TGTGCCAGCGGAATCCCGGGAGCAGGCAATGGCTACACCTTC
TRBV6-5	once	TRBJ1-5	-	CASSKGRGQPQHF	TGTGCCAGCAGTAAGGGCCGGGGACAGCCCCAGCATTTT
TRBV5-1	few	TRBJ2-7	TRBD1	CASSRGQGSSYEQYF	TGCGCCAGCAGCCGGGGACAGGGGAGCTCCTACGAGCAGTACTTC
TRBV15	-	TRBJ1-1	-	CATSRDPGTGDTEAFF	TGTGCCACCAGCAGAGATCCAGGGACTGGGGACACTGAAGCTTTCTTT
TRBV5-6	-	TRBJ1-1	TRBD1	CASSLRPGGAFF	TGTGCCAGCAGCTTGCGGCCAGGGGGGGCTTTCTTT